This T cell receptor (beta chain) was documented in a study of blood T cell repertoires in COVID-19. Background on the study: The United States, Italy and Spain supplied acute and convalescent COVID-19 samples. Nucleic acid was either cDNA or gDNA, and it came from T cells, B-cell-depleted T cells, or PBMCs.

The CDR3 runs to 13 residues. V shed 6 bases and J shed 7 bases, with 16 bases lying between them. Germline CDR1 reads KGHSH; CDR2 reads LQKENI. This clone was recorded once. In the authors' methods: Nucleated cell number was recorded as an estimate derived from reference gene primer amplification. Using immunoSEQ multiplex PCR, the repertoire was profiled, and TCRdb retains in-frame clones only, with some absent. The V and J calls and clone size are taken from that table; D and trimming were inferred from the DNA. Of approximately 170,000 clones in the sample, about four fifths are singletons; the top ten hold approximately 7.7%.

Sequencing input: peripheral blood. The chain combines TRBV18 with TRBJ2-7; a possible D gene is TRBD2 (5 bases). The sequence was collected from a middle-aged man who had recovered from COVID-19. The CDR3, as DNA: TGTGCCAGCTCCGGAGGACCCGGGAAAGAGCAGTACTTC. This gives the protein CASSGGPGKEQYF.